One sample yielded the 8 T cell receptor beta chains listed below, sequenced in a study of sequential checkpoint blockade in melanoma. The treatment is: randomized to nivolumab then ipilimumab (arm A) or the reverse (arm B). The method was immunoSEQ multiplex PCR; TCRdb's version includes in-frame clones alone and lacks a portion of them. Here the sample spans 25,000 to 35,000 clones, 85% to 90% being singletons. The sample consisted of CD8+ T cells sorted from blood (inferred from file names), taken from a patient given nivolumab and ipilimumab in sequence. All receptors derive from a human donor with melanoma.

Within the sample, this clone is medium-sized (0.01 to 0.1%). The chain links TRBV14 to TRBJ1-1, with D unresolved. CDR1 and CDR2 from the germline V gene are SGHDN and FVKESK. Trimming removed 4 bases at V and 3 bases at J, with 12 bases between. CDR3 length equals 14 residues. CDR3 in DNA: TGTGCCAGCAGCCTTCTAGGCGGTTACACTGAAGCTTTCTTT. It is translated as CASSLLGGYTEAFF.

The chain joins TRBV27 to TRBJ1-2; no clear D. V lost 5 bases and J lost 7, with 11 bases in between. This CDR3 comprises 12 residues. CDR1 and CDR2 from the germline V gene are MNHEY and SMNVEV (reference sequence). CDR3 in amino acids: CASSPGVGGYTF. The CDR3 DNA sequence: TGTGCCAGCAGTCCAGGCGTTGGTGGCTACACCTTC.

The chain links TRBV15 to TRBJ2-5; 11 nucleotides agree with TRBD1. The assigned J gene may be wrong: the sequence end matches TRBJ2-7 better. This CDR3 comprises 17 residues. CDR1 is LNHNV, CDR2 YYDKDF, per germline (reference sequence). The CDR3 sequence: CATSRVVGDRGSHEQYF. The CDR3 bases are TGTGCCACCAGCAGGGTGGTAGGGGACAGGGGGTCCCACGAGCAGTACTTC.

The rearrangement uses TRBV4-2 and TRBJ2-3; 7 bases map to TRBD2. The CDR3 spans 16 residues. Germline CDR1 is LGHNA and CDR2 is YNFKEQ. Unmatched junction bases numbered 14, after V lost 5 bases and J lost 6 bases. The CDR3 protein is CASSYTETSLEDTQYF. The CDR3 DNA reads TGTGCCAGCAGCTACACCGAGACTAGCTTAGAGGATACGCAGTATTTT.

The chain links TRBV29-1 to TRBJ2-3; TRBD1 aligns across 7 bases. The length of the CDR3 is 13 residues. CDR1 is SQVTM and CDR2 is ANQGSEA in the germline V gene. Unmatched junction bases numbered 3, after V lost 6 bases and J lost 0 bases. This chain's CDR3 is CSVLTGSTDTQYF. The CDR3 bases are TGCAGCGTGTTGACAGGGAGCACAGATACGCAGTATTTT.

The chain employs TRBV6-6 and TRBJ2-5; 9 positions agree with TRBD2. This CDR3 has 16 residues. The germline V gene encodes CDR1 MNHNY and CDR2 SVGAGI (reference sequence). Trimming at V came to 4 bases and at J to 2 bases, leaving 8 bases not matched to a gene. In DNA, the CDR3 is TGTGCCAGCAGTTGGTTAGGCGGGGGGGGACAAGAGACCCAGTACTTC. Translation: CASSWLGGGGQETQYF.

The gene calls are TRBV4-3 and TRBJ2-7; tentative D call: TRBD1 (6 bases). V was trimmed by 4 bases and J by 6 bases, leaving 16 bases between them. From germline, CDR1 is LGHNA and CDR2 YSLEER. The CDR3 covers 14 residues. This CDR3 reads CASSLGRGISEQYF. DNA of the CDR3: TGCGCCAGCAGCCTCGGAAGGGGGATATCCGAGCAGTACTTC.

With respect to this clone: Within the sample, other DNA sequences also encode this same CDR3. The chain recombines TRBV27 with TRBJ1-2, with TRBD1 matching 9 bases. The junction had 4 bases not matched to a gene; V was cut back by 2 bases and J by 6 bases. This CDR3 has 14 residues. CDR1 MNHEY and CDR2 SMNVEV come from the germline V gene (reference sequence). In DNA form, the CDR3 reads TGTGCCAGCAGTTTAGCCGGGACAGGGAATGGCTACACCTTC. It translates to CASSLAGTGNGYTF.